This T cell receptor beta chain was recorded in a study of monozygotic twins with inflammatory bowel disease. Study outcomes and limitations: The authors note that differing immunosuppressive treatments may have added variability to patient repertoires. Patients with IBD had less TCRbeta diversity (inverse Simpson) than their healthy co-twins.

As regards this clonotype: Antigen: not known.

Germline loops: CDR1 SQVTM, CDR2 ANQGSEA. The CDR3 covers 14 residues. The input for each TCR library was 3,500 to 4,500 ng of total RNA. The cDNA of both the TCRalpha and TCRbeta chains was subjected to two nested PCRs of about 15 and 9 cycles. No DNA is given; TCRdb re-called the 5' RACE reads and lists each CDR3 protein once. The data include approximately 330,000 distinct CDR3 sequences; the top ten clones carry 2% to 2.5%. This chain uses TRBV29-1 with TRBJ2-7; the TCRdb call, TRBD1, lacks DNA for checking. The TCR was taken from a human donor with ulcerative colitis or Crohn's disease, or a healthy co-twin of an affected twin (not recorded which). Sequencing input: blood. This CDR3 reads CSVEGTGRDYEQYF.